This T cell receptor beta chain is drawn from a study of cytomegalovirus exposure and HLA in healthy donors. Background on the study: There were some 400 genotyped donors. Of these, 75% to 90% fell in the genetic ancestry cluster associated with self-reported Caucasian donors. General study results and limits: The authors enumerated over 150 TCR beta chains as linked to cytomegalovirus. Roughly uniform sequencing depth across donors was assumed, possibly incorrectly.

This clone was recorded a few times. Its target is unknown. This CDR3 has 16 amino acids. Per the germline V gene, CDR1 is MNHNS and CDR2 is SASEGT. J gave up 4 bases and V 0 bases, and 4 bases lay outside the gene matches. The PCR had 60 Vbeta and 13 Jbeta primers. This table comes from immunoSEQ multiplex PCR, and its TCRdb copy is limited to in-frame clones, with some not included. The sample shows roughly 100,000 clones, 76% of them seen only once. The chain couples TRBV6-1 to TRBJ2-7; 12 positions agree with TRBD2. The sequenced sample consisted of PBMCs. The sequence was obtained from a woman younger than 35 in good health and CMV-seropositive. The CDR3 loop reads CASSEAVTSGRYEQYF. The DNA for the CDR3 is TGTGCCAGCAGTGAAGCGGTGACTAGCGGGAGATACGAGCAGTACTTC.